These 30 T cell receptor beta chains came from one sample sequenced in a study of patients and donors after allogeneic stem cell transplantation. Using its own MiXCR run on the RT-PCR reads, TCRdb lists one record per CDR3 protein. The sample holds fewer than 200,000 distinct CDR3 sequences, around 30% seen once. Sequencing input: blood, either unsorted or a sorted T cell fraction (not recorded which). These receptors all stem from a human donor who was either an allogeneic HSCT recipient or a stem cell or donor lymphocyte infusion donor (not recorded which). It is not recorded whose cells these are; they may come from a transplant donor.

This clonotype was observed a handful of times. This chain links TRBV20-1 with TRBJ1-5; 8 bases are shared with TRBD1. The germline CDR1 and CDR2 sequences are DFQATT and SNEGSKA (reference sequence). CDR3 length: 18 amino acids. The V and J ends lost 3 bases and 5 bases, in that order; junction bases with no gene match: 18. The CDR3 nucleotides are TGCAGTGCTAGCCAACCCGACAGGGGAGGATGGAAACATCAGCCCCAGCATTTT. Translation: CSASQPDRGGWKHQPQHF.

CDR3 in amino acids: CASGFRGPNTEAFF. The CDR3 nucleotides read TGTGCCAGCGGGTTTCGGGGCCCCAACACTGAAGCTTTCTTT. The rearrangement joins TRBV6-5 to TRBJ1-1; the D gene is possibly TRBD1 (5 bases). Trimming removed 8 bases at V and 2 bases at J, with 15 bases between. The CDR3 spans 14 residues. CDR1 is MNHEY and CDR2 is SVGAGI in the germline V gene.

For this clonotype: One junction end disagrees with the germline gene, perhaps due to a read error. This chain uses TRBV7-7 with TRBJ2-1; 8 bases match TRBD2. The length of the CDR3 is 13 residues. From germline, CDR1 is SSHAT and CDR2 FNYEAQ (reference sequence). CDR3 sequence (DNA): TGTGCTAGCAGCCTCACTAGCGGTTTAGGGCAGTTCTTC. Its protein is CASSLTSGLGQFF.

The chain uses TRBV24-1 and TRBJ2-3; D ambiguous. This CDR3 region has 12 residues. Per the germline V gene, CDR1 is KGHDR and CDR2 is SFDVKD. V was trimmed by 3 bases and J by 7 bases, leaving 7 bases between them. In DNA form, the CDR3 reads TGTGCCACCAGTGATCCCCGTTATACGCAGTATTTT. It translates to CATSDPRYTQYF.

The chain links TRBV7-9 to TRBJ2-3; D may be TRBD2 (7 bases). CDR1 and CDR2 (germline): SEHNR, FQNEAQ (reference sequence). The CDR3 length is 16 residues. V was clipped by 5 bases and J by 0 bases, with 15 bases between them. CDR3 in amino acids: CASSPRGGASTDTQYF. CDR3 bases: TGTGCCAGCAGCCCACGCGGGGGCGCTAGCACAGATACGCAGTATTTT.

In this sample, this clonotype turned up a few times. V is TRBV28 and J is TRBJ1-5; D might be TRBD1 (5 bases). Trimming left V 6 bases short and J 5 bases short, with 14 bases between. The CDR3 extends over 14 amino acids. CDR1 is MDHEN, CDR2 SYDVKM, per germline. DNA of the CDR3: TGTGCCAGCAGACCCACAGGTACCTATCAGCCCCAGCATTTT. Translation: CASRPTGTYQPQHF. The complete variable domain, with remaining parts taken from reference TRBV28 and TRBJ1-5, reads DVKVTQSSRYLVKRTGEKVFLECVQDMDHENMFWYRQDPGLGLRLIYFSYDVKMKEKGDIPEGYSVSREKKERFSLILESASTNQTSMYLCASRPTGTYQPQHFGDGTRLSIL.

The rearrangement links TRBV18 to TRBJ2-7; TRBD1 aligns across 11 bases. CDR1 KGHSH and CDR2 LQKENI come from the germline V gene. The CDR3 covers 16 residues. V was clipped by 3 bases and J by 3 bases; unmatched bases: 7. The CDR3 sequence: CASSPWTGGNLYEQYF. The CDR3 DNA is TGTGCCAGCTCACCTTGGACAGGGGGCAATCTCTACGAGCAGTACTTC.

This clonotype has at least ten counts. The CDR3 is CSANDRGNQPQHF. The CDR3 DNA follows: TGCAGTGCAAACGACAGGGGGAATCAGCCCCAGCATTTT. V gene TRBV20-1 combines with J gene TRBJ1-5; 9 bases line up with TRBD1. After removal of 6 bases from V and 4 bases from J, the junction contained 4 bases not matched to a gene. Germline CDR1 DFQATT, CDR2 SNEGSKA (reference sequence). This CDR3 region has 13 residues.

The V and J genes are TRBV4-3 and TRBJ1-1; 7 bases map to TRBD1. This CDR3 is built from 15 residues. Germline CDR1 LGHNA, CDR2 YSLEER. The V segment lost 2 bases and the J segment 5 bases; nucleotides outside the gene matches: 8. The CDR3 nucleotides are TGCGCCAGCAGCCAACGACAGGGACGATCGACTGAAGCTTTCTTT. This translates into CASSQRQGRSTEAFF.

This clonotype was seen a handful of times. The chain recombines TRBV12-3 or TRBV12-4 with TRBJ2-5; D may be TRBD1 (5 bases). The CDR3 runs 13 residues. The ends were cut back, 4 bases at V and 4 bases at J, with 10 bases in the middle. The CDR3 sequence is CASSSIRAETQYF. CDR3 bases: TGTGCCAGCAGTTCCATCAGGGCAGAGACCCAGTACTTC.

This sequence joins TRBV5-1 and TRBJ2-5; TRBD2 aligns across 8 bases. V dropped 0 bases and J dropped 2; count of bases not matched to a gene: 6. Looked up from germline, CDR1 is SGHRS and CDR2 is YFSETQ. This CDR3 comprises 16 residues. The CDR3 region is CASSLVVAGTQETQYF. In DNA form, the CDR3 reads TGCGCCAGCAGCTTGGTAGTAGCGGGAACACAAGAGACCCAGTACTTC.

The chain combines TRBV12-3 or TRBV12-4 with TRBJ2-2, with unresolved D. Trimming stripped 6 bases from V and 4 bases from J, with 15 bases between. The CDR3 is 15 amino acids. The CDR3 loop is CASRLPPDSTGELFF. The CDR3 DNA reads as TGTGCCAGCAGGCTTCCCCCGGATTCCACCGGGGAGCTGTTTTTT.

This clonotype has more than one count but fewer than ten. The J gene is TRBJ2-5, the V gene TRBV28; D is perhaps TRBD1 (7 bases). There are 14 residues in the CDR3. With 7 bases removed from V and 5 bases from J, the gap between germline ends came to 17 bases. Germline CDR1 reads MDHEN; CDR2 reads SYDVKM. This CDR3 reads CASTPEGARETQYF. CDR3 DNA: TGTGCCAGCACCCCGGAGGGGGCGCGGGAGACCCAGTACTTC.

The V call is TRBV7-9, the J call TRBJ2-2; perhaps TRBD1 as D (6 bases). The length of the CDR3 is 15 residues. V lost 0 bases to trimming and J lost 7 bases, with 12 bases between them. Per germline, CDR1 SEHNR and CDR2 FQNEAQ (reference sequence). Here the CDR3 reads CASSLARGYDGELFF. As DNA, the CDR3 is TGTGCCAGCAGCTTAGCCAGGGGATATGACGGGGAGCTGTTTTTT.

This clonotype was counted between two and nine times. The rearrangement joins TRBV12-3 or TRBV12-4 to TRBJ2-1, with a possible D match to TRBD2 (5 bases). The V end lost 6 bases, the J end lost 3 bases, and 9 bases lay between the germline ends. The CDR3 length is 13 residues. CDR3 nucleotides: TGTGCCAGCAGCCGCCGGGACTACAATGAGCAGTTCTTC. It is translated as CASSRRDYNEQFF.

This chain joins TRBV12-3 or TRBV12-4 and TRBJ2-5; 11 nucleotides agree with TRBD2. V gave up 6 bases and J gave up 5 bases; unmatched junction bases: 5. This CDR3 has 14 residues. The CDR3 sequence is CASSIAGGGETQYF. The CDR3 nucleotides are TGTGCCAGCAGCATAGCGGGAGGGGGCGAGACCCAGTACTTC.

This clonotype was found a few times. CDR3 nucleotides: TGTGCCAGCAGTTACAACAGTTTTTTAGGAAGCGAAGCTTTCTTT. Translating it yields CASSYNSFLGSEAFF. The J gene is TRBJ1-1, the V gene TRBV6-5; the D is unclear. The CDR3 is made up of 15 amino acids. V was shortened by 2 bases and J by 8 bases, with 18 bases between the two germline ends. The germline V gene encodes CDR1 MNHEY and CDR2 SVGAGI.

The chain uses TRBV7-2 and TRBJ1-3; 8 bases line up with TRBD1. The CDR3 extends over 16 amino acids. Germline loops: CDR1 SGHTA, CDR2 FQGNSA. V lost 1 base, J lost 4 bases, and 6 bases stayed unmatched. The CDR3: CASSLGTGYSGNTIYF. The CDR3 nucleotides read TGTGCCAGCAGCTTAGGGACAGGGTACTCCGGAAACACCATATATTTT. The full variable domain, completed using reference TRBV7-2 and TRBJ1-3, is GAGVSQSPSNKVTEKGKDVELRCDPISGHTALYWYRQSLGQGLEFLIYFQGNSAPDKSGLPSDRFSAERTGGSVSTLTIQRTQQEDSAVYLCASSLGTGYSGNTIYFGEGSWLTVV.

The V and J genes are TRBV10-3 and TRBJ2-5; 8 bases agree with TRBD1. This CDR3 spans 15 amino acids. From germline, CDR1 is ENHRY and CDR2 SYGVKD. V shed 1 base and J 1 base; nucleotides not matched to a gene: 2. For the CDR3, the DNA is TGTGCCATCAGTGAGTTGGGACAGGTCCAAGAGACCCAGTACTTC. This codes for CAISELGQVQETQYF.

V is TRBV4-3 and J is TRBJ2-7, with 8 bases lining up with TRBD2. The CDR3 covers 13 residues. V was clipped by 2 bases and J by 12 bases; unmatched bases: 9. CDR1 is LGHNA and CDR2 is YSLEER in the germline V gene. The CDR3: CASSQKNSGVRYF. The CDR3, as DNA: TGCGCCAGCAGCCAAAAGAATAGCGGGGTAAGGTACTTC.

This chain links TRBV27 with TRBJ2-7; possibly TRBD2 for D (6 bases). CDR1 is MNHEY, CDR2 SMNVEV, per germline (reference sequence). The CDR3 is made up of 15 amino acids. V lost 2 bases and J lost 2, with 13 bases in between. DNA of the CDR3: TGTGCCAGCAGTTTAAAAGGCGGGACCACCTACGAGCAGTACTTC. This encodes CASSLKGGTTYEQYF.

The chain combines TRBV7-9 with TRBJ2-7, with D tentatively TRBD2 (5 bases). The CDR3 is 15 amino acids. The germline CDR1 and CDR2 sequences are SEHNR and FQNEAQ (reference sequence). V dropped 0 bases and J dropped 7 bases, with 16 bases sitting between them. CDR3 sequence: CASSLAGVERREQYF. CDR3 coding DNA: TGTGCCAGCAGCTTAGCGGGAGTAGAGCGGCGGGAGCAGTACTTC.

The chain recombines TRBV25-1 with TRBJ2-7, with D unclear. The CDR3 is 12 residues long. Germline CDR1 and CDR2: MGHDK and SYGVNS. The V gene lost 3 bases and the J gene lost 5 bases, with 8 bases spanning the gap. CDR3 loop: CASSEGLHEQYF. CDR3 sequence (DNA): TGTGCCAGCAGTGAGGGGTTGCACGAGCAGTACTTC.

This clonotype was seen just once. DNA for the CDR3: TGTGCCACCAGCTCCCCGGGACTAGCAGGCAATGAGCAGTTCTTC. It encodes CATSSPGLAGNEQFF. This chain uses TRBV24-1 with TRBJ2-1, with TRBD2 identical over 9 bases. Germline values: CDR1 KGHDR, CDR2 SFDVKD. This CDR3 contains 15 residues. V lost 7 bases, J lost 6 bases, and 9 bases stayed unmatched.

The chain recombines TRBV27 with TRBJ2-7; D could derive from TRBD1 or TRBD2 (6 bases each). The germline gives CDR1 MNHEY, CDR2 SMNVEV (reference sequence). This CDR3 comprises 14 residues. The V and J ends lost 3 bases and 5 bases respectively, with 14 bases between them. CDR3 coding DNA: TGTGCCAGCAGTTTCCTACAGGGACTCCACGAGCAGTACTTC. Translated: CASSFLQGLHEQYF.

At least ten counts were recorded for this clonotype. This chain uses TRBV7-8 with TRBJ1-6; 9 bases map to TRBD1. CDR1 SGHVS and CDR2 FQNEAQ come from the germline V gene. The junction had 11 bases not matched to a gene; V was cut back by 5 bases and J by 9 bases. The CDR3 totals 16 residues. CDR3 protein: CASSARRGDRVSPLHF. DNA of the CDR3: TGTGCCAGCAGCGCACGCCGAGGGGACAGGGTTTCACCCCTCCACTTT.

The chain couples TRBV20-1 to TRBJ2-7, with 7 nucleotides matching TRBD2. CDR1 is DFQATT and CDR2 is SNEGSKA in the germline V gene (reference sequence). V lost 3 bases to trimming and J lost 2 bases; unmatched junction nucleotides: 7. This CDR3 has 14 residues. The CDR3 DNA follows: TGCAGTGCTAGCGCGGGAGTAGGACCCTACGAGCAGTACTTC. This translates into CSASAGVGPYEQYF.

This clonotype came up a few times. V usage is TRBV15 and J usage is TRBJ1-2; D is possibly TRBD1 (6 bases). Germline CDR1 reads LNHNV; CDR2 reads YYDKDF (reference sequence). Trimming removed 3 bases from V and 6 bases from J, with 11 bases in between. CDR3 length: 13 amino acids. The CDR3 reads CATSSSGADGYTF. The DNA of the CDR3 is TGTGCCACCAGCAGCTCAGGGGCGGATGGCTACACCTTC.

This chain links TRBV20-1 with TRBJ1-6; D might be TRBD1 (5 bases). V gave up 4 bases and J gave up 8 bases, with 15 bases separating them. The CDR3 has 14 residues. Per germline, CDR1 DFQATT and CDR2 SNEGSKA (reference sequence). CDR3 sequence (DNA): TGCAGTGCTACACGGGACCTCTGGGATTCACCCCTCCACTTT. Its translation: CSATRDLWDSPLHF.

This clonotype was seen at least ten times. V is TRBV7-9 and J is TRBJ1-1, with 7 bases matching TRBD1. The CDR3 extends over 15 amino acids. J was trimmed by 3 bases and V by 2 bases; bases with no gene match: 6. The V gene's germline CDR1 is SEHNR and CDR2 FQNEAQ (reference sequence). Here the CDR3 reads CASSLKGTVHTEAFF. In DNA form, the CDR3 reads TGTGCCAGCAGCTTAAAGGGGACAGTTCACACTGAAGCTTTCTTT.